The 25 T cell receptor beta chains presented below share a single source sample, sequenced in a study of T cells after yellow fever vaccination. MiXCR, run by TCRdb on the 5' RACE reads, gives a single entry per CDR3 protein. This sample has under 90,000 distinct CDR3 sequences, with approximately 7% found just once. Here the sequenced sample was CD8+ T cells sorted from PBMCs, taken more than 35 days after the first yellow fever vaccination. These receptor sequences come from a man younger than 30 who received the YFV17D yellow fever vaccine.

CDR3 residues: CASTVGDFISSYNEQFF. DNA for the CDR3: TGTGCCAGCACCGTTGGGGACTTCATTTCCTCCTACAATGAGCAGTTCTTC. The chain carries TRBV9 and TRBJ2-1; perhaps TRBD2 as D (6 bases). The CDR3 extends over 17 amino acids. Germline V gene data show CDR1 as SGDLS and CDR2 as YYNGEE. V was clipped by 6 bases and J by 0 bases, with 19 bases between them.

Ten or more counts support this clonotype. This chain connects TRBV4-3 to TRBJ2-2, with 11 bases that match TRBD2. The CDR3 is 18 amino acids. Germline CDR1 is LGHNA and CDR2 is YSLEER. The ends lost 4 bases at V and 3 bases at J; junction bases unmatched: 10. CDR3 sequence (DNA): TGCGCCAGCAGCCCCCCACTAGCGGGGGACTTCTACACCGGGGAGCTGTTTTTT. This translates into CASSPPLAGDFYTGELFF.

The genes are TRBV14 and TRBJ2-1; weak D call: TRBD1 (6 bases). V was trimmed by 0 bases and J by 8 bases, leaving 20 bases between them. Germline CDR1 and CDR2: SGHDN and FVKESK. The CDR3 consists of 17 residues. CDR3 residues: CASSQDPTGWGSDEQFF. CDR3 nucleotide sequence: TGTGCCAGCAGCCAAGACCCCACAGGGTGGGGTTCCGATGAGCAGTTCTTC. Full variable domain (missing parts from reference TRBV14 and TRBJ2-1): EAGVTQFPSHSVIEKGQTVTLRCDPISGHDNLYWYRRVMGKEIKFLLHFVKESKQDESGMPNNRFLAERTGGTYSTLKVQPAELEDSGVYFCASSQDPTGWGSDEQFFGPGTRLTVL.

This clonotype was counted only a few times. The CDR3 DNA is TGTGCCAGCAGCTTAGCAAAGGTTTATAGCAATCAGCCCCAGCATTTT. It yields the protein CASSLAKVYSNQPQHF. This chain links TRBV7-8 with TRBJ1-5; D uncertain. The ends were cut back, 0 bases at V and 0 bases at J, with 9 bases in the middle. CDR1 is SGHVS and CDR2 is FQNEAQ in the germline V gene. The CDR3 has 16 residues.

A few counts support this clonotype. The CDR3 DNA follows: TGTGCCAGGGAGGCAGGGGTGGTACATGAGCAGTTCTTC. Translation gives CAREAGVVHEQFF. The chain recombines TRBV2 with TRBJ2-1; the D gene is possibly TRBD1 (6 bases). The CDR3 is 13 amino acids. From germline, CDR1 is SNHLY and CDR2 FYNNEI. The V end was cut by 9 bases, the J end by 8 bases, with 17 bases between.

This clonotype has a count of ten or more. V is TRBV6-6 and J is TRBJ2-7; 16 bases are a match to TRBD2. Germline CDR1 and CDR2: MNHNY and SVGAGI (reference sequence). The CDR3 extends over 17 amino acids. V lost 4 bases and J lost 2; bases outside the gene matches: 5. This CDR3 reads CASSSGLAGGSTYEQYF. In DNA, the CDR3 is TGTGCCAGCAGTTCGGGACTAGCGGGGGGGAGCACCTACGAGCAGTACTTC.

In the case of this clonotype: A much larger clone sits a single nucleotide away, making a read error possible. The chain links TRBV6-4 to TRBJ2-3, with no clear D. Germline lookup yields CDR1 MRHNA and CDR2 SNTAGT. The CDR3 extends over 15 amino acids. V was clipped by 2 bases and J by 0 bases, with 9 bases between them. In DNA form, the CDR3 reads TGTGCCAGCAGTGACCGTGAAGCTAGCACAGATACGCAGTATTTT. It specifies CASSDREASTDTQYF.

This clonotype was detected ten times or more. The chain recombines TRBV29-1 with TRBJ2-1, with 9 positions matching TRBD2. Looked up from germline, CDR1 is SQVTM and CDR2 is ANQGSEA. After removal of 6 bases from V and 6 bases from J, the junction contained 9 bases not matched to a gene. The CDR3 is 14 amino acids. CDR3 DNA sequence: TGCAGCGTCGTAGGGCGGGAGGGCAGCAATGAGCAGTTCTTC. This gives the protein CSVVGREGSNEQFF.

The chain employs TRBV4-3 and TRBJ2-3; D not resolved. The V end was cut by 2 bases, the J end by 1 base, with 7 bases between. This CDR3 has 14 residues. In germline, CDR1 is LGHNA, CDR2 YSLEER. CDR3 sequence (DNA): TGCGCCAGCAGCCAACCCCAGGGCACAGATACGCAGTATTTT. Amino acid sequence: CASSQPQGTDTQYF.

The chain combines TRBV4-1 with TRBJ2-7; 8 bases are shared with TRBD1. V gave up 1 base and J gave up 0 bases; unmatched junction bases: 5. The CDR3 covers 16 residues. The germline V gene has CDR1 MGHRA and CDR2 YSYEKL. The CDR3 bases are TGCGCCAGCAGCCAAGTCTGGGACAGGATCTCCTACGAGCAGTACTTC. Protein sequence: CASSQVWDRISYEQYF.

As DNA, the CDR3 is TGTGCCAGCAGCCTAGATCAGCCCCAGCATTTT. It encodes CASSLDQPQHF. This chain links TRBV12-3 or TRBV12-4 with TRBJ1-5; no reliable D call. The CDR3 length is 11 residues. V gave up 6 bases and J gave up 5 bases, with 5 bases separating them.

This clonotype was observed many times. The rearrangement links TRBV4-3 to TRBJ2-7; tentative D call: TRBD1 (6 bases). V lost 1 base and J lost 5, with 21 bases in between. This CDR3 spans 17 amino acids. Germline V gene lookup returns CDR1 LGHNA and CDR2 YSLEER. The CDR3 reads CASSQASSTGFVDEQYF. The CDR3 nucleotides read TGCGCCAGCAGCCAAGCCTCCTCCACAGGGTTTGTAGACGAGCAGTACTTC.

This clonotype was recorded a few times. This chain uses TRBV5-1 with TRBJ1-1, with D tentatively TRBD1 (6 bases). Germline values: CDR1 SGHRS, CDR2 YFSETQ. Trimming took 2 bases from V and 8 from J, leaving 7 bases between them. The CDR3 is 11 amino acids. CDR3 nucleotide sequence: TGCGCCAGCAGCTTTAGGGGGGAAGCTTTCTTT. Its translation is CASSFRGEAFF.

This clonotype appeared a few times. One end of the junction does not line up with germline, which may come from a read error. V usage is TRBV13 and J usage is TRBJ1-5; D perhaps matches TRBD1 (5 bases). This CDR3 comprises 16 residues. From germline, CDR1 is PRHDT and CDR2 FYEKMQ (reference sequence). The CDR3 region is CASRLVEDNSNQPQHF. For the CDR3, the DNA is TGTGCCAGCAGATTAGTAGAGGACAATAGCAATCAGCCCCAGCATTTT.

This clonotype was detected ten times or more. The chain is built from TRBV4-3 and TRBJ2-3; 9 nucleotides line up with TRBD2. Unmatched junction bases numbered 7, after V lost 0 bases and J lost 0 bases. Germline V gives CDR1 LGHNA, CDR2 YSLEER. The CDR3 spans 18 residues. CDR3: CASSQERLAGDSTDTQYF. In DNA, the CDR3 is TGCGCCAGCAGCCAAGAGCGATTAGCGGGGGATAGCACAGATACGCAGTATTTT.

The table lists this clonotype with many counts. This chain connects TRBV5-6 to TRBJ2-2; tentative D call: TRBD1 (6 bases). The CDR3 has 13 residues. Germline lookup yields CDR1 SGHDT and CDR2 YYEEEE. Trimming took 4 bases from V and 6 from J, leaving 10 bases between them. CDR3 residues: CASSRTGPGELFF. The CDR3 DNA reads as TGTGCCAGCAGCCGTACAGGGCCCGGGGAGCTGTTTTTT.

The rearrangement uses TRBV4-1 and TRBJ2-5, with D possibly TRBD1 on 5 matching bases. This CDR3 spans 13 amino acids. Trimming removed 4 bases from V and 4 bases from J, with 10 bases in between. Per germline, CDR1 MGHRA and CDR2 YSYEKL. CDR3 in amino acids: CASSPFTGETQYF. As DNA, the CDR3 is TGCGCCAGCAGCCCCTTTACAGGAGAGACCCAGTACTTC.

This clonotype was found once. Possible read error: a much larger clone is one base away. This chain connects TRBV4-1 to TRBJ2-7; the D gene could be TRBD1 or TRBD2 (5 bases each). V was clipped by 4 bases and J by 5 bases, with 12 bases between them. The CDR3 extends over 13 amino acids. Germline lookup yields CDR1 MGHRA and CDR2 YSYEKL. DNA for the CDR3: TGCGCCAGCAGCCCACTAGTGGGGGACGAGCAGTACTTC. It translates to CASSPLVGDEQYF.

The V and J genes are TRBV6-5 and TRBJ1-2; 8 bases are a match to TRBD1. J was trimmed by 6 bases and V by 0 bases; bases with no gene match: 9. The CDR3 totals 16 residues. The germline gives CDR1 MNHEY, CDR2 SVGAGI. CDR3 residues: CASSYSTRGLMDGYTF. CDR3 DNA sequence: TGTGCCAGCAGTTACTCGACCAGGGGGCTGATGGATGGCTACACCTTC.

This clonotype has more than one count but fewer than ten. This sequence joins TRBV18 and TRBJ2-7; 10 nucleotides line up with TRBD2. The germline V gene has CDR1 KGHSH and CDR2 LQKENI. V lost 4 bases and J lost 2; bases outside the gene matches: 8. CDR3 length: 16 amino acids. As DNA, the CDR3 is TGTGCCAGCTCACAGGAACTAGCGGGACCTCCCTACGAGCAGTACTTC. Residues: CASSQELAGPPYEQYF.

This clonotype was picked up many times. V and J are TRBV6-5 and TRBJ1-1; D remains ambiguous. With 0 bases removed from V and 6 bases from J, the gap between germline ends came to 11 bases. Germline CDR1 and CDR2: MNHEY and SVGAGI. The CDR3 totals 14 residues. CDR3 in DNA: TGTGCCAGCAGTTACTCGAGCCCGAGGGCTGAAGCTTTCTTT. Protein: CASSYSSPRAEAFF.

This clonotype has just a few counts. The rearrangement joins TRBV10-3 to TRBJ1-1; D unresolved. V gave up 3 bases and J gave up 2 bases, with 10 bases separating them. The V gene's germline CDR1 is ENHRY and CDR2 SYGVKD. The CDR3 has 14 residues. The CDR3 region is CAISEAHINTEAFF. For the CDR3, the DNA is TGTGCCATCAGTGAAGCCCATATTAACACTGAAGCTTTCTTT.

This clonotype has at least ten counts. In DNA, the CDR3 is TGTGCCAGCAGTCAGGGATCGGAGACCCAGTACTTC. Amino acid sequence: CASSQGSETQYF. The chain recombines TRBV3-1 with TRBJ2-5; D perhaps matches TRBD1 (5 bases). The germline gives CDR1 LGHDT, CDR2 YNNKEL (reference sequence). V gave up 6 bases and J gave up 5 bases, with 10 bases separating them. The CDR3 length is 12 residues.

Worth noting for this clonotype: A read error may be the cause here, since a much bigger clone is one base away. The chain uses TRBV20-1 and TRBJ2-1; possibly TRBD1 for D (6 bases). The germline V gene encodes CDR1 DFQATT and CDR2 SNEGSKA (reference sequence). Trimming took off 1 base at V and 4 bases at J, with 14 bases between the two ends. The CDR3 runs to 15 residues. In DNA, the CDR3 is TGCAGTGCTAGAGTTCGGGCAGGGGCTTACAATGAGCAGTTCTTC. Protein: CSARVRAGAYNEQFF.

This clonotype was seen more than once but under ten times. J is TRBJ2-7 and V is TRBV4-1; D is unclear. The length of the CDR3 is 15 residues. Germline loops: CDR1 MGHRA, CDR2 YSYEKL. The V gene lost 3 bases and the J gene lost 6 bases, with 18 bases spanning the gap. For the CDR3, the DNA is TGCGCCAGCAGCCAGTCCCCGCTTGGGTCGGCCGAGCAGTACTTC. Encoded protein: CASSQSPLGSAEQYF.